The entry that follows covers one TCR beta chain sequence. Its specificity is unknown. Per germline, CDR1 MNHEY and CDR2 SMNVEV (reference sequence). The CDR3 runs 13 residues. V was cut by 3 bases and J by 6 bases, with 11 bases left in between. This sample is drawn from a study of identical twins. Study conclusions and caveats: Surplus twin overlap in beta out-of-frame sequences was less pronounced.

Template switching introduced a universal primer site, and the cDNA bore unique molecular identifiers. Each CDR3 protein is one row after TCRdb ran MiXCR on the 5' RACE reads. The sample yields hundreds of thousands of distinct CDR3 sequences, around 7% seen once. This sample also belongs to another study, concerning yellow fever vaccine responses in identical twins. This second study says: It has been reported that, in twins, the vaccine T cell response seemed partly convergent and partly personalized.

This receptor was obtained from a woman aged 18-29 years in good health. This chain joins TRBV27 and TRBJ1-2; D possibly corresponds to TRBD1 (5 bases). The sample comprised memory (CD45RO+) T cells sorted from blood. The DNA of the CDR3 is TGTGCCAGCAGTTTCAGGCAGGGTGATGGCTACACCTTC. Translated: CASSFRQGDGYTF.